This TCR beta chain is from a study of OX40 agonist ivuxolimab in advanced cancers. Method: immunoSEQ multiplex PCR; TCRdb's copy keeps in-frame clones and lacks some. This table holds over 60,000 clones, around 94% found once. Whole-study results and caveats: Researchers report that CD8+ T cells had, on average, more expanded clones than CD4+. Specificity for antigen went undetermined in the expanded peripheral T cells. Among the lowest peripheral clonal expansion occurred in 0.1-3.0 mg/kg partial responders. Dose levels from 0.1 to 3.0 mg/kg saw CD4+ and CD8+ blood T cells expand clonally by week 6.

Germline lookup yields CDR1 LNHDA and CDR2 SQIVND (reference sequence). With 7 bases removed from V and 7 bases from J, the gap between germline ends came to 19 bases. The CDR3 runs 14 residues. This clone occurred once. The antigen is unknown. Material: CD4+ or CD8+ T cells sorted from blood, obtained in a trial of the OX40 agonist ivuxolimab. The chain combines TRBV19 with TRBJ1-2; D not resolved. This receptor was taken from an adult with an advanced solid tumor such as melanoma, head and neck, liver or kidney cancer. This CDR3 is CASTPFIYVGGYTF. As DNA, the CDR3 is TGTGCCAGTACCCCCTTCATCTATGTCGGTGGCTACACCTTC. Using reference TRBV19 and TRBJ1-2 for the parts outside the CDR3, the full variable domain is DGGITQSPKYLFRKEGQNVTLSCEQNLNHDAMYWYRQDPGQGLRLIYYSQIVNDFQKGDIAEGYSVSREKKESFPLTVTSAQKNPTAFYLCASTPFIYVGGYTFGSGTRLTVV.